Below are 2 T cell receptor beta chains sequenced from a single sample in a study of blood T cell repertoires in COVID-19. The protocol was immunoSEQ multiplex PCR, while the TCRdb copy is restricted to in-frame clones and leaves out a portion. The sample includes about 120,000 clones, roughly 74% of them seen just once. Input material: peripheral blood. These receptors originate from a man aged 60 to 75 with acute or convalescent COVID-19.

The CDR3 region is CASSWPLAGGRDEQFF. DNA for the CDR3: TGTGCCAGCAGTTGGCCGCTAGCGGGGGGGAGGGATGAGCAGTTCTTC. V gene TRBV6-2 or TRBV6-3 combines with J gene TRBJ2-1; 12 bases map to TRBD2. V trimming: 4 bases; J trimming: 8 bases; junction bases outside the gene matches: 9. CDR3 size: 16 residues. The germline CDR1 and CDR2 sequences are MNHEY and SVGEGT.

The chain has TRBV6-2 or TRBV6-3 and TRBJ1-1, with D perhaps TRBD1 (6 bases). Germline V gives CDR1 MNHEY, CDR2 SVGEGT. The length of the CDR3 is 17 residues. Trimming removed 2 bases at V and 0 bases at J, with 16 bases between. The CDR3 DNA reads TGTGCCAGCAGTTACCTTCAGGGGAATAGGATGAACACTGAAGCTTTCTTT. Translation gives CASSYLQGNRMNTEAFF.